Listed here are 13 T cell receptor beta chains from one sample, sequenced in a study of cytomegalovirus exposure and HLA in healthy donors. Primers for the PCR totalled 60 Vbeta and 13 Jbeta. Measured with immunoSEQ multiplex PCR; TCRdb has only the in-frame clones, and not every one. The data show 120,000 to 150,000 clones, about 74% seen once. Sequenced sample: PBMCs. Receptors were obtained from a man in his forties in good health and CMV-seropositive.

The chain links TRBV6-5 to TRBJ2-1; the match to TRBD2 covers 7 bases. The CDR3 contains 15 residues. Germline assignment: CDR1 MNHEY and CDR2 SVGAGI. Losses at the gene ends were 6 bases for V and 5 bases for J; bases not matched to a gene: 10. Written as DNA, the CDR3 is TGTGCCAGCAGGCCCTACAAGCGGGAAGACAATGAGCAGTTCTTC. Residues: CASRPYKREDNEQFF.

The CDR3 loop reads CASSLELAGGGEQFF. CDR3 nucleotides: TGTGCCAGCAGCTTAGAACTAGCGGGAGGTGGTGAGCAGTTCTTC. The rearrangement links TRBV7-2 to TRBJ2-1, with 12 positions matching TRBD2. V was clipped by 1 base and J by 9 bases; unmatched bases: 4. The CDR3 runs 15 residues. CDR1 is SGHTA and CDR2 is FQGNSA in the germline V gene.

This chain uses TRBV9 with TRBJ2-3; no definite D call. CDR1 is SGDLS, CDR2 YYNGEE, per germline. The V end lost 6 bases, the J end lost 2 bases, and 16 bases lay between the germline ends. The CDR3 sequence is 15 residues long. This chain's CDR3 is CASKRRLDNTDTQYF. The CDR3 nucleotides are TGTGCCAGCAAGAGGAGACTGGATAACACAGATACGCAGTATTTT.

V and J are TRBV9 and TRBJ2-2; tentative D call: TRBD2 (6 bases). The CDR3 is 17 residues long. Germline CDR1 SGDLS, CDR2 YYNGEE. V shed 4 bases and J shed 0 bases, with 16 bases lying between them. CDR3 coding DNA: TGTGCCAGCAGCACCTTCCCTGCGGGACCGAACACCGGGGAGCTGTTTTTT. Translation: CASSTFPAGPNTGELFF.

V and J are TRBV4-2 and TRBJ2-3; 7 nucleotides agree with TRBD2. J lost 0 bases, V lost 3 bases, and 6 bases had no gene match. CDR1 LGHNA and CDR2 YNFKEQ come from the germline V gene. The CDR3 is made up of 16 amino acids. CDR3: CASSHETSRSTDTQYF. Written as DNA, the CDR3 is TGTGCCAGCAGCCATGAGACTAGCCGAAGCACAGATACGCAGTATTTT.

The chain uses TRBV10-3 and TRBJ2-7; 8 nucleotides agree with TRBD1. The germline V gene encodes CDR1 ENHRY and CDR2 SYGVKD. With 3 bases clipped from V and 0 bases from J, the junction kept 7 bases outside the gene matches. This CDR3 is built from 16 residues. CDR3 nucleotide sequence: TGTGCCATCAGTGAACCGTCAGGGGGCGTCTCCTACGAGCAGTACTTC. It specifies CAISEPSGGVSYEQYF.

This clone was detected only once. A read error is likely, as this CDR3 ends without the conserved phenylalanine or tryptophan. No DNA is shown, since the ends of the CDR3 on it are uncertain; the CDR3 is the one TCRdb lists. The chain uses TRBV5-1 and TRBJ2-6; the D call TRBD2 from the table was never checked on the DNA. Germline CDR1 is SGHRS and CDR2 is YFSETQ. The CDR3 contains 9 residues when both ends are counted. CDR3 amino acids: CASRGTGAL.

V and J are TRBV19 and TRBJ1-4; 7 bases match TRBD1. V gave up 11 bases and J gave up 2 bases; unmatched junction bases: 5. This CDR3 is 13 amino acids long. The V gene's germline CDR1 is LNHDA and CDR2 SQIVND (reference sequence). The CDR3 nucleotides are TGTGCCGCCGGGACAGAGACTAATGAAAAACTGTTTTTT. Encoded protein: CAAGTETNEKLFF.

The rearrangement joins TRBV4-1 to TRBJ1-4; D possibly corresponds to TRBD1 (6 bases). This CDR3 has 14 amino acids. Looked up from germline, CDR1 is MGHRA and CDR2 is YSYEKL. V dropped 4 bases and J dropped 5 bases, with 11 bases sitting between them. CDR3 in DNA: TGCGCCAGCAGCCCCCGGGACACGAATGAAAAACTGTTTTTT. Translating gives CASSPRDTNEKLFF.

This sequence joins TRBV5-1 and TRBJ2-7, with 7 nucleotides matching TRBD2. The CDR3 is made up of 15 amino acids. From germline, CDR1 is SGHRS and CDR2 YFSETQ. J lost 7 bases, V lost 0 bases, and 10 bases had no gene match. The CDR3 spells CASSLGSGEVGEQYF. DNA for the CDR3: TGCGCCAGCAGCTTGGGGAGCGGGGAAGTCGGTGAGCAGTACTTC.

This clone was detected only once. The genes are TRBV7-3 and TRBJ2-7; 10 bases are shared with TRBD2. The germline CDR1 and CDR2 sequences are SGHTA and FQGTGA. After removal of 5 bases from V and 1 base from J, the junction contained 5 bases not matched to a gene. This CDR3 region has 15 residues. The DNA for the CDR3 is TGTGCCAGCAGCCCTAGCGGGAGTAGGTCCTACGAGCAGTACTTC. It codes for CASSPSGSRSYEQYF.

J is TRBJ2-7 and V is TRBV14, with 7 bases aligning to TRBD2. This CDR3 has 17 amino acids. The germline CDR1 and CDR2 sequences are SGHDN and FVKESK. Trimming removed 1 base from V and 5 bases from J; junction bases left unmatched: 14. CDR3 DNA sequence: TGTGCCAGCAGCCAAGGATGGGAGGGAAAGGCGGGCCACGAGCAGTACTTC. Translation gives CASSQGWEGKAGHEQYF. The full variable domain, in which reference TRBV14 and TRBJ2-7 provide the parts outside the CDR3, is EAGVTQFPSHSVIEKGQTVTLRCDPISGHDNLYWYRRVMGKEIKFLLHFVKESKQDESGMPNNRFLAERTGGTYSTLKVQPAELEDSGVYFCASSQGWEGKAGHEQYFGPGTRLTVT.

This chain uses TRBV29-1 with TRBJ1-4, with TRBD1 matching over 9 bases. The CDR3 totals 12 residues. Losses at the gene ends were 7 bases for V and 6 bases for J; bases not matched to a gene: 3. The germline V gene encodes CDR1 SQVTM and CDR2 ANQGSEA. The CDR3 nucleotides read TGCAGCGGAGGGGACAGGGATGAAAAACTGTTTTTT. Its translation is CSGGDRDEKLFF.